Listed below are T cell receptor beta chains from one sample, sequenced in a study of cytomegalovirus exposure and HLA in healthy donors. This table comes from immunoSEQ multiplex PCR, and its TCRdb copy is limited to in-frame clones, with some not included. Here the sample spans about 160,000 clones, approximately 88% being singletons. The sequencing input was PBMCs. The receptors shown here come from a woman under 40 in good health and CMV-seronegative. Each CDR3 is given with its conserved first and last residue. A D gene is named only where the DNA matches it firmly. Rows may omit the clone size; those that give it use once, few, many or a size class.

V: TRBV27; size: .; D: .; J: TRBJ2-7; DNA: TGTGCCAGCAGTTTTCGATTCGCGGCAGAGAGGAGGTACGAGCAGTACTTC; CDR3: CASSFRFAAERRYEQYF
V: TRBV5-4; size: .; D: TRBD2; J: TRBJ2-5; DNA: TGTGCCAGCAGCAAGCGGGGGGAGGGTGGGGAGACCCAGTACTTC; CDR3: CASSKRGEGGETQYF
V: TRBV6-1; size: .; D: .; J: TRBJ2-2; DNA: TGTGCCAGCAGCGAAACGAGAGATGCCGGGGAGCTGTTTTTT; CDR3: CASSETRDAGELFF
V: TRBV11-2; size: .; D: TRBD1; J: TRBJ1-2; DNA: TGTGCCAGCAGCGCCCGACAGGGGCAATCCTATGGCTACACCTTC; CDR3: CASSARQGQSYGYTF
V: TRBV7-2; size: .; D: TRBD1; J: TRBJ1-5; DNA: TGTGCCAGCACCCCCACAGGGGGACTTGGTCAGCCCCAGCATTTT; CDR3: CASTPTGGLGQPQHF
V: TRBV4-1; size: .; D: TRBD1; J: TRBJ1-4; DNA: TGCGCCAGCAGCCCTATGGCAGGGGGAAAACTGTTTTTT; CDR3: CASSPMAGGKLFF
V: TRBV6-6; size: .; D: TRBD1; J: TRBJ2-1; DNA: TGTGCCAGCGAGCGGACAGGGGGCTTGCGCGATGAGCAGTTCTTC; CDR3: CASERTGGLRDEQFF
V: TRBV30; size: .; D: TRBD2; J: TRBJ2-7; DNA: TGTGCCTGGACCGACGGACTAGCGGGAGGGAACGAGCAGTACTTC; CDR3: CAWTDGLAGGNEQYF
V: TRBV2; size: .; D: TRBD2; J: TRBJ2-7; DNA: TGTGCCAGCAGTGTAAGACCGGGGGGGAGCTCCTACGAGCAGTACTTC; CDR3: CASSVRPGGSSYEQYF
V: TRBV19; size: .; D: TRBD2; J: TRBJ2-7; DNA: TGTGCCAGTAGTATACGGCGGGAGTCGGCCTCCGAGCAGTACTTC; CDR3: CASSIRRESASEQYF
V: TRBV29-1; size: once; D: .; J: TRBJ1-2; DNA: TGCAGCGTTGTGGACAAGGGGGTCACCTTC; CDR3: CSVVDKGVTF
V: TRBV19; size: .; D: TRBD1; J: TRBJ2-1; DNA: TGTGCCAGTAGTTCGAGACAGGGAAACAATGAGCAGTTCTTC; CDR3: CASSSRQGNNEQFF
V: TRBV10-3; size: .; D: TRBD1; J: TRBJ1-1; DNA: TGTGCCATCAGGGACGGGACAGGGGGCACTGAAGCTTTCTTT; CDR3: CAIRDGTGGTEAFF
V: TRBV29-1; size: .; D: TRBD1; J: TRBJ2-1; DNA: TGCAGCGGAGGACAGGGGGTGAATGAGCAGTTCTTC; CDR3: CSGGQGVNEQFF
V: TRBV6-5; size: .; D: .; J: TRBJ2-5; DNA: TGTGCCAGCAGTCTCCGGGGACAAGAGACCCAGTACTTC; CDR3: CASSLRGQETQYF
V: TRBV10-2; size: .; D: .; J: TRBJ1-1; DNA: TGCGCCAGCAGCAGGGTGGGAACTGAAGCTTTCTTT; CDR3: CASSRVGTEAFF
V: TRBV18; size: .; D: .; J: TRBJ1-5; DNA: TGTGCCAGCTCCCAAGGGAGCCAAGTCAGCAATCAGCCCCAGCATTTT; CDR3: CASSQGSQVSNQPQHF
V: TRBV19; size: .; D: TRBD1; J: TRBJ1-3; DNA: TGTGCCAGTACCACCGGGACAGGGGCGGCGGGAAACACCATATATTTT; CDR3: CASTTGTGAAGNTIYF
V: TRBV19; size: .; D: .; J: TRBJ1-2; DNA: TGTGCCAGCCAAGATATGAGCTATGGCTACACCTTC; CDR3: CASQDMSYGYTF
V: TRBV6-1; size: once; D: .; J: TRBJ2-7; DNA: TGTGCCAGCCTCCGCCCCGGGGGTTTGGTTTACGAGCAGTACTTC; CDR3: CASLRPGGLVYEQYF
V: TRBV7-2; size: .; D: .; J: TRBJ1-5; DNA: TGTGCCAGCAGCTTAGGAGGAGGGAGGCCCAATCAGCCCCAGCATTTT; CDR3: CASSLGGGRPNQPQHF
V: TRBV7-9; size: few; D: .; J: TRBJ1-4; DNA: TGTGCCAGCAGCTTAGGGCAGGATAGTAATGAAAAACTGTTTTTT; CDR3: CASSLGQDSNEKLFF
V: TRBV7-2; size: .; D: TRBD1; J: TRBJ2-2; DNA: TGTGCCAGCAGCTTAGGACAGGGGACTACCGGGGAGCTGTTTTTT; CDR3: CASSLGQGTTGELFF
V: TRBV29-1; size: .; D: .; J: TRBJ2-5; DNA: TGCAGCGTGCAGGGGAGAGGGGAGACCCAGTACTTC; CDR3: CSVQGRGETQYF
V: TRBV4-1; size: .; D: TRBD2; J: TRBJ2-3; DNA: TGCGCCAGCACCGGGGGGGAAACTAGGTTTGGATACCCAGATACGCAGTATTTT; CDR3: CASTGGETRFGYPDTQYF
V: TRBV5-1; size: .; D: .; J: TRBJ2-2; DNA: TGCGCCAGCAGCTCCCCGGGACTCCGAACCGGGGAGCTGTTTTTT; CDR3: CASSSPGLRTGELFF
V: TRBV27; size: .; D: .; J: TRBJ2-5; DNA: TGTGCCAGCAGCCCATCGGGAGAGACCCAGTACTTC; CDR3: CASSPSGETQYF
V: TRBV14; size: .; D: .; J: TRBJ2-2; DNA: TGTGCCAGCAGCCAAGCAAACACCGGGGAGCTGTTTTTT; CDR3: CASSQANTGELFF
V: TRBV4-2; size: .; D: TRBD1; J: TRBJ1-6; DNA: TGTGCCAGCAACGACGCGGGACAGGCAAACTCACCCCTCCACTTT; CDR3: CASNDAGQANSPLHF
V: TRBV6-5; size: .; D: .; J: TRBJ2-1; DNA: TGTGCCAGCAGTTCCACAGGGAACCCTTACAATGAGCAGTTCTTC; CDR3: CASSSTGNPYNEQFF
V: TRBV28; size: .; D: TRBD2; J: TRBJ2-6; DNA: TGTGCCAGCAGCCCGGGGGGGGCCTCCCCCTCTGGGGCCAACGTCCTGACTTTC; CDR3: CASSPGGASPSGANVLTF
V: TRBV19; size: .; D: .; J: TRBJ2-7; DNA: TGTGCCAGTAGTCCGCGGGGAGGCGAGCAGTACTTC; CDR3: CASSPRGGEQYF
V: TRBV18; size: once; D: .; J: TRBJ1-1; DNA: TGTGCCAGCTCCCCAGCGGGGGGGAACACTGAAGCTTTCTTT; CDR3: CASSPAGGNTEAFF
V: TRBV4-3; size: .; D: TRBD1; J: TRBJ2-7; DNA: TGCGCCAGCAGCCAAGAACTTACAGGGGACTCCTACGAGCAGTACTTC; CDR3: CASSQELTGDSYEQYF
V: TRBV14; size: few; D: .; J: TRBJ1-2; DNA: TGTGCCAGCAGCCCCACAGGCGGTAACTATGGCTACACCTTC; CDR3: CASSPTGGNYGYTF
V: TRBV2; size: .; D: TRBD1; J: TRBJ2-7; DNA: TGTGCCAGTACGGGACAGTTCTACGAGCAGTACTTC; CDR3: CASTGQFYEQYF
V: TRBV27; size: .; D: .; J: TRBJ1-4; DNA: TGTGCCAGCAGTTTTTCCGGGGACAACGAAAAACTGTTTTTT; CDR3: CASSFSGDNEKLFF
V: TRBV19; size: .; D: TRBD2; J: TRBJ2-7; DNA: TGTGCCAGTAACGGCGGGAGGGCACGGAACGAGCAGTACTTC; CDR3: CASNGGRARNEQYF
V: TRBV27; size: .; D: .; J: TRBJ1-2; DNA: TGTGCCAGCAGTTTAGTCCGGGACTATGGCTACACCTTC; CDR3: CASSLVRDYGYTF
V: TRBV5-1; size: few; D: TRBD1; J: TRBJ2-7; DNA: TGCGCCAGCAGAGGGACAGGAACCTACGAGCAGTACTTC; CDR3: CASRGTGTYEQYF
V: TRBV19; size: .; D: .; J: TRBJ1-5; DNA: TGTGCCAGTAGCCGAAGCGGAGGGAATCAGCCCCAGCATTTT; CDR3: CASSRSGGNQPQHF
V: TRBV9; size: once; D: .; J: TRBJ1-1; DNA: TGTGCCAGCAGCGTAACGGGGGGGATTAGGGGCACTGAAGCTTTCTTT; CDR3: CASSVTGGIRGTEAFF
V: TRBV5-1; size: .; D: TRBD1; J: TRBJ2-5; DNA: TGCGCCAGCAGCCAGACAGGGGAGACTCATGAGACCCAGTACTTC; CDR3: CASSQTGETHETQYF
V: TRBV6-5; size: .; D: .; J: TRBJ1-5; DNA: TGTGCCAGCAGTTACACCGGGGAGCATCAGCCCCAGCATTTT; CDR3: CASSYTGEHQPQHF
V: TRBV11-2; size: .; D: TRBD2; J: TRBJ2-3; DNA: TGTGCCAGCAGTACGACTAGCGGGACTTCCCCAGATACGCAGTATTTT; CDR3: CASSTTSGTSPDTQYF
V: TRBV25-1; size: .; D: .; J: TRBJ2-3; DNA: TGTGCCAGCGGGGGCCCAGATACGCAGTATTTT; CDR3: CASGGPDTQYF
V: TRBV11-2; size: .; D: .; J: TRBJ2-7; DNA: TGTGCCAGCAGCACCCGGAGCTGGGAGCAGTACTTC; CDR3: CASSTRSWEQYF
V: TRBV19; size: once; D: .; J: TRBJ2-2; DNA: TGTGCCAGTAGTAACGGCGGGGTAACCCGGAACACCGGGGAGCTGTTTTTT; CDR3: CASSNGGVTRNTGELFF
V: TRBV7-6; size: .; D: .; J: TRBJ2-2; DNA: TGTGCCAGCAGCTCTACTAGCATCGGGGAGCTGTTTTTT; CDR3: CASSSTSIGELFF
V: TRBV5-1; size: .; D: TRBD2; J: TRBJ2-1; DNA: TGCGCCAGCAGCCGACTGCCGGGACTACACAATGAGCAGTTCTTC; CDR3: CASSRLPGLHNEQFF
V: TRBV30; size: .; D: .; J: TRBJ1-2; DNA: TGTGCCTGGAGTGTTTCTACAGGCGGCTACACCTTC; CDR3: CAWSVSTGGYTF
V: TRBV5-1; size: .; D: .; J: TRBJ1-2; DNA: TGCGCCAGCAGAAGGTCCGAGGACTATGGCTACACCTTC; CDR3: CASRRSEDYGYTF
V: TRBV11-2; size: .; D: TRBD2; J: TRBJ2-3; DNA: TGTGCCAGCAGCAGGGGGGGCGGGAGGGGAGATACGCAGTATTTT; CDR3: CASSRGGGRGDTQYF
V: TRBV27; size: .; D: .; J: TRBJ2-1; DNA: TGTGCCAGCAGTTTTTTACCACTGGGGGCCAATGAGCAGTTCTTC; CDR3: CASSFLPLGANEQFF
V: TRBV7-9; size: few; D: TRBD1; J: TRBJ1-1; DNA: TGTGCCAGCAGCTTCCTATCGACAGGGGTTACTGAAGCTTTCTTT; CDR3: CASSFLSTGVTEAFF
V: TRBV29-1; size: .; D: .; J: TRBJ2-1; DNA: TGCAGCGTTGATAAAACCCGGGACTCCGAGCAGTTCTTC; CDR3: CSVDKTRDSEQFF
V: TRBV13; size: .; D: .; J: TRBJ2-7; DNA: TGTGCCAGCAGCTTAGACAGAGTCTACGAGCAGTACTTC; CDR3: CASSLDRVYEQYF